This TCR beta chain was recorded in a study of monozygotic twins with inflammatory bowel disease (dated by TCRdb to between 2018 and 2021). Looking at the study overall: In total, 28 monozygotic twin pairs made up the full study: 19 Danish pairs, all IBD-discordant, plus nine German pairs, of which four were IBD-concordant and five were IBD-discordant. The search for disease-associated traits relied mainly on comparing IBD patients with their genetically identical healthy co-twins within discordant pairs. Each individual had, on average, about 151 000 unique TCRalpha sequences and 181 000 unique TCRbeta sequences available for analysis. General findings and caveats noted by the study authors: The results gave no support for a single strong signal or clonotype linked to IBD. TCRbeta repertoire diversity, by inverse Simpson index, was decreased in IBD patients compared with their healthy co-twins. Background noise and inter-individual variability may have been introduced into the repertoires by the differing immunosuppressive treatments among patients. The analysis was unable to tell apart different T cell subtypes. Compared with healthy twins, IBD patients had fewer clonotypes in common with other individuals, a difference most pronounced in patients showing signs of disease activity. No difference in repertoire similarity was observed between concordant and discordant twins, possibly owing to limited statistical power.

Taken from cysteine to phenylalanine, the CDR3 has 15 residues. No nucleotide data were recorded. Sequences SGHTA (CDR1) and FQGNSA (CDR2) are obtained from the germline V gene. Library creation used 5' RACE. The input for every TCR library was roughly 3,200 ng of total RNA. For each sample, cDNA synthesis with SMARTScribe reverse transcriptase was split into eight separate reactions. During cDNA synthesis, unique molecular identifiers containing a 6-nucleotide sample barcode were introduced by template switching. TCRalpha and TCRbeta cDNA was amplified in two nested PCRs of around 15 and 9 cycles, and bead purification was carried out after each PCR. Before amplification, the cDNA was treated with uracil DNA-glycosylase and purified using the QIAquick PCR purification kit. The second PCR added Illumina TruSeq-compatible adapters along with sample-specific barcodes. Library quality and concentration were checked on TapeStation and Qubit, and libraries were pooled at around 5.3 ng each. Sequencing of pooled libraries was carried out on an Illumina HiSeq2500 single-index Rapid Run using 2 x 100 bp reads and custom sequencing primers. Processing in the source paper ran as follows. MiGEC version 1.2.6 was used for UMI-based consensus assembly to correct PCR and sequencing errors. MiXCR version 2.1.1 was used to carry out V(D)J alignment, clonotype assembly and CDR3 extraction. To normalise gene usage, clonotype sharing and MAIT/NKT TCR abundance, the top 1000, 10 000 and 20 000 clonotypes in each sample were analysed. Diversity was computed as the inverse Simpson index with the vegan R package after downsampling to 27 000 UMIs. Paired Mann-Whitney U tests were applied to discordant twin pairs, and Benjamini-Hochberg correction was used for multiple testing. With the reads reprocessed by TCRdb, a single entry stands for each CDR3 protein sequence and no DNA is reported. TCRdb's processing, not the authors' own work, is the source of the V and J calls. This sample's listing comprises approximately 150,000 distinct CDR3 sequences. About 2.6% of the sample is in the top ten clones.

As regards this clonotype: Its antigen is still unknown.

From each donor, a roughly 2.5 ml peripheral blood sample was drawn into PAXgene tubes and stored at -80 degrees C. Without any T cell sorting, total RNA was extracted from whole blood using the PAXgene blood miRNA kit on an automated QIAcube. Peripheral blood from monozygotic twin pairs concordant or discordant for inflammatory bowel disease was subjected to deep TCRalpha and TCRbeta repertoire profiling with unique molecular barcoding. Smoking habits were recorded for all twin pairs, with individuals classified as current, former or never smokers. The sequenced sample was blood. The chain joins TRBV7-2 to TRBJ2-2; the TRBD1 assignment by TCRdb is unverifiable without DNA. This receptor was obtained from a human donor with ulcerative colitis or Crohn's disease, or a healthy co-twin of an affected twin (not recorded which). The CDR3 is CASSPRTGILGELFF.